This TCR beta chain was sequenced for a study of blood T cell repertoires in COVID-19. Background on the study: Donors in the United States, Italy and Spain gave samples during acute or convalescent COVID-19.

Participants were placed into cohorts based on the clinical history they reported. The length of the CDR3 is 13 residues. Per the germline V gene, CDR1 is ENHRY and CDR2 is SYGVKD. V lost 3 bases and J lost 6; bases outside the gene matches: 4. Study processing details: The authors estimated nucleated cell counts from reference gene primer amplification. Assay used: immunoSEQ multiplex PCR; TCRdb lists only in-frame clones, some missing. V and J calls and clone size follow that table, whereas D and trimming were derived from the DNA. The top ten hold approximately 1.8% of the sample, which has fewer than 600,000 clones, roughly 90% seen once.

The chain joins TRBV10-3 to TRBJ1-1; 7 bases match TRBD1. This clonotype was sampled from a woman between 40 and 50 years old who had recovered from COVID-19. Source material: PBMCs or T cells enriched from blood (not recorded which). CDR3 nucleotide sequence: TGTGCCATCAGTGACGGGACAGTTGCTGAAGCTTTCTTT. Amino acids: CAISDGTVAEAFF.